Ten or more counts support the clone carrying this T cell receptor (beta chain). Its antigen remains unidentified. V shed 6 bases and J 2 bases; nucleotides not matched to a gene: 5. CDR3 length: 15 amino acids. CDR1 is DFQATT, CDR2 SNEGSKA, per germline (reference sequence). The data were taken from a study of human T cells and chemical hapten exposure. On the study more broadly: Researchers reported sensitizing an approximately 2 cm by approximately 2 cm upper inner arm skin site with 2% DPC. General study findings and limits: The study found expanded TCRs formed significantly more large CDR3 similarity clusters than controls.

From the RACE reads, TCRdb called clonotypes with MiXCR, one entry per CDR3 protein. The top ten hold roughly 4% of the sample, which has approximately 49,000 distinct CDR3 sequences, approximately 9.1% seen once. As for time point: patch test 1, 2 weeks after DPC sensitization. Treatment of the sample: therapeutic diphenylcyclopropenone sensitization with weekly scalp DPC. The donor pool consisted of alopecia patients aged 18 to 70 years, considered suitable for DPC. The TCR originated in a woman aged 45 to 65 with alopecia areata. Some clones in this sample may be carry-over from other donors' samples. The chain has TRBV20-1 and TRBJ2-5; 14 bases map to TRBD2. The specimen was whole blood, collected in connection with sensitization to the hapten diphenylcyclopropenone (DPC). In nucleotides, the CDR3 is TGCAGTGCGACGGGACTAGCGGGAGATCAAGAGACCCAGTACTTC. Translating gives CSATGLAGDQETQYF.